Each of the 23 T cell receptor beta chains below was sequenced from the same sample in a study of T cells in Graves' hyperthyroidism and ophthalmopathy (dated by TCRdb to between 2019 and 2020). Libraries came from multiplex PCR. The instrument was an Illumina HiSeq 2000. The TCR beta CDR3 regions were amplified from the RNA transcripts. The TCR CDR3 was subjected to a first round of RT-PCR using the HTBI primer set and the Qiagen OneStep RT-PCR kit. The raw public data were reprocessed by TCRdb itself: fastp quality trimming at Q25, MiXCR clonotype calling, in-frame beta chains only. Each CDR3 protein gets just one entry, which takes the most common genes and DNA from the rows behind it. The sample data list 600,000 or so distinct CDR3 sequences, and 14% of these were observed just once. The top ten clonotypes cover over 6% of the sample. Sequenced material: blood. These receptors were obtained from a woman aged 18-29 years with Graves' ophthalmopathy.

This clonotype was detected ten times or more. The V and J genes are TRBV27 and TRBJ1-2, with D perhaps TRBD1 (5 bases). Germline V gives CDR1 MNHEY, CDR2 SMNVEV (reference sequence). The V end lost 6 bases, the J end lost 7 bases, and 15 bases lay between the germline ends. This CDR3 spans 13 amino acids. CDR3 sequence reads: CASSPLGELGYTF. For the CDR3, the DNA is TGTGCCAGCAGCCCTCTGGGGGAACTTGGCTACACCTTC.

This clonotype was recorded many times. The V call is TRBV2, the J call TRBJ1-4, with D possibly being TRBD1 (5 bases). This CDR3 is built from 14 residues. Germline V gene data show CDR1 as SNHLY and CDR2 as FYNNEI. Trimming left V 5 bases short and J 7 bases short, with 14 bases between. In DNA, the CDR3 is TGTGCCAGCAGTACCTCTAGGGGAGGTGAAAAACTGTTTTTT. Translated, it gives CASSTSRGGEKLFF. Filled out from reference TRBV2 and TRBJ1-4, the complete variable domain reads EPEVTQTPSHQVTQMGQEVILRCVPISNHLYFYWYRQILGQKVEFLVSFYNNEISEKSEIFDDQFSVERPDGSNFTLKIRSTKLEDSAMYFCASSTSRGGEKLFFGSGTQLSVL.

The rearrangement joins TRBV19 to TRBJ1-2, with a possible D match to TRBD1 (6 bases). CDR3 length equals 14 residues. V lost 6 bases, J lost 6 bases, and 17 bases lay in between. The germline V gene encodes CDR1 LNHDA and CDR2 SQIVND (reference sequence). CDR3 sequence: CASSITTGNHGYTF. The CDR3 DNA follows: TGTGCCAGTAGCATTACGACAGGAAACCATGGCTACACCTTC.

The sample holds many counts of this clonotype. The CDR3 DNA follows: TGTGCCAGCAGGCGAGGGGACAATGAGCAGTTCTTC. Translation gives CASRRGDNEQFF. The rearrangement links TRBV7-2 to TRBJ2-1; D possibly uses TRBD1 or TRBD2 (5 bases each). Germline CDR1 SGHTA, CDR2 FQGNSA. The CDR3 contains 12 residues. Trimming removed 6 bases from V and 5 bases from J, with 8 bases in between.

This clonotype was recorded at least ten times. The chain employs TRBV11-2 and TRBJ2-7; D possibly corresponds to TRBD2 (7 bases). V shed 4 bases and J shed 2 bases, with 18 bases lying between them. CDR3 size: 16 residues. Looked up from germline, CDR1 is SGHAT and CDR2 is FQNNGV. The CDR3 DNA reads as TGTGCCAGCAGCTCCCTGGGGGGGGCTACCCCCTACGAGCAGTACTTC. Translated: CASSSLGGATPYEQYF.

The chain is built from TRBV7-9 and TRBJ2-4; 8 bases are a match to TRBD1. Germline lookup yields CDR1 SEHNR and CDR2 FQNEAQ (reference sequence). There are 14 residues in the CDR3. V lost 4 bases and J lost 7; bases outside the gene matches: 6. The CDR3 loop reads CASSSGQGNNIQYF. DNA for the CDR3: TGTGCCAGCAGCTCAGGACAGGGTAACAACATTCAGTACTTC.

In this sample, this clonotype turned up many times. The CDR3 nucleotides are TGTGCCAGCAGCTTTAGCGGGACCAAAACTAATGAGCAGTTCTTC. Amino acid sequence: CASSFSGTKTNEQFF. This chain uses TRBV5-5 with TRBJ2-1, with 8 nucleotides matching TRBD2. The J segment lost 7 bases and the V segment lost 2 bases, leaving 8 bases of the junction unmatched. Germline loops: CDR1 SGHKS, CDR2 YYEKEE (reference sequence). This CDR3 is 15 amino acids long.

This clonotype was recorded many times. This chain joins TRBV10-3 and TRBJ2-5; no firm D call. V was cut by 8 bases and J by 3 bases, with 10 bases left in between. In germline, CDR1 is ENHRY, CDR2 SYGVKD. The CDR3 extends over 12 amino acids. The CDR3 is CAIADVEETQYF. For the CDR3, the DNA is TGTGCCATCGCGGACGTAGAAGAGACCCAGTACTTC.

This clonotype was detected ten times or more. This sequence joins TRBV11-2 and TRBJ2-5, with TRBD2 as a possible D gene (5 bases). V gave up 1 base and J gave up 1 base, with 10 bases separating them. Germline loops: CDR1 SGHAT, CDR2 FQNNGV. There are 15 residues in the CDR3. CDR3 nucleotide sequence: TGTGCCAGCAGCTTAGGCCGGGGTCTCCAAGAGACCCAGTACTTC. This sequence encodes CASSLGRGLQETQYF.

The chain's CDR3 is CAISVGFAGGIWVEQFF. In DNA form, the CDR3 reads TGTGCCATCAGTGTGGGTTTTGCGGGAGGTATCTGGGTTGAGCAGTTCTTC. V and J are TRBV10-3 and TRBJ2-1; TRBD2 matches 8 bases. This CDR3 is built from 17 residues. CDR1 and CDR2 (germline): ENHRY, SYGVKD. V was pared by 4 bases and J by 9 bases, with 17 bases of the junction left unmatched.

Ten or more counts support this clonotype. The CDR3 DNA reads as TGTGCCAGCAGCGACGCCTATGTGGGACTGAACACTGAAGCTTTCTTT. It yields the protein CASSDAYVGLNTEAFF. The chain couples TRBV27 to TRBJ1-1; a weak D match, TRBD1 (5 bases). CDR1 and CDR2 (germline): MNHEY, SMNVEV (reference sequence). The ends were cut back, 6 bases at V and 0 bases at J, with 17 bases in the middle. The CDR3 runs 16 residues.

The CDR3, as DNA: TGTGCCAGCGGAGATCCGAGGGGGCAGCCTAATGAAAAACTGTTTTTT. This sequence encodes CASGDPRGQPNEKLFF. The rearrangement uses TRBV6-1 and TRBJ1-4; 7 bases are shared with TRBD1. This CDR3 contains 16 residues. Germline assignment: CDR1 MNHNS and CDR2 SASEGT. V shed 8 bases and J 3 bases; nucleotides not matched to a gene: 12.

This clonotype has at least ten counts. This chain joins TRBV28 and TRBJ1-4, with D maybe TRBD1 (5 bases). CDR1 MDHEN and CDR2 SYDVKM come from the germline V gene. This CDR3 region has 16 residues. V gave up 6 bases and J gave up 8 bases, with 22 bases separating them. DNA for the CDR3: TGTGCCAGCAGCCCTGACAGAACGGGGGGATGGGAAAAACTGTTTTTT. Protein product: CASSPDRTGGWEKLFF.

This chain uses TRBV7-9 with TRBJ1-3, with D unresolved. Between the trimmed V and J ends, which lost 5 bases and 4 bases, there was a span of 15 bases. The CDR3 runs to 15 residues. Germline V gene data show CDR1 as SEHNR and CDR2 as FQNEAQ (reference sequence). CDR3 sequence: CASSPRPGVGNTIYF. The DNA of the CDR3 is TGTGCCAGCAGCCCACGCCCCGGGGTGGGAAACACCATATATTTT.

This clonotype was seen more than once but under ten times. The chain's CDR3 is CASSTASTEAFF. The CDR3 nucleotides are TGTGCCAGCAGCACGGCGTCCACTGAAGCTTTCTTT. V gene TRBV5-4 combines with J gene TRBJ1-1; unclear D gene. V lost 4 bases, J lost 4 bases, and 8 bases lay in between. The CDR3 sequence is 12 residues long. Looked up from germline, CDR1 is SGHNT and CDR2 is YYREEE (reference sequence).

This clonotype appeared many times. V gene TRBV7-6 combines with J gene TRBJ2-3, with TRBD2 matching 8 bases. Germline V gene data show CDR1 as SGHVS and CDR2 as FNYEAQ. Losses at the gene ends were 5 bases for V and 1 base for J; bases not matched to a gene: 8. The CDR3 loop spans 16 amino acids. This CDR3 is CASSPQAGVGTDTQYF. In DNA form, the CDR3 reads TGTGCCAGCAGCCCCCAAGCGGGAGTAGGCACAGATACGCAGTATTTT.

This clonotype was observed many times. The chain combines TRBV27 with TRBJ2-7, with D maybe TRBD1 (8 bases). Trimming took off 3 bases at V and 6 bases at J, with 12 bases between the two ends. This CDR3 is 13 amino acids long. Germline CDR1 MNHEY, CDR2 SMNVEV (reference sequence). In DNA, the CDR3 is TGTGCCAGCAGTTTGCACAGGGGGGGCGAGCAGTACTTC. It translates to CASSLHRGGEQYF.

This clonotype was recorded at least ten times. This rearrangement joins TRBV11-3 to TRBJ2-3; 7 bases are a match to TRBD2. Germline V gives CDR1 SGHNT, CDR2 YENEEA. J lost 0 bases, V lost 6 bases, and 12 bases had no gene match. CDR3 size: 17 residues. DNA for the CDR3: TGTGCCAGCAGTCACCGACTAGCACGGGCTAGCACAGATACGCAGTATTTT. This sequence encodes CASSHRLARASTDTQYF.

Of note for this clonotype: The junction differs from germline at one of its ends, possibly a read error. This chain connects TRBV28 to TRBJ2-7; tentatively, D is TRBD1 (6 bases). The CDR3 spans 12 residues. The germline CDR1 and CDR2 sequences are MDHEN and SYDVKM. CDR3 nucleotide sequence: TGTACCAGCAAACTACAGGGTAAGGAGCAGTACTTC. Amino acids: CTSKLQGKEQYF.

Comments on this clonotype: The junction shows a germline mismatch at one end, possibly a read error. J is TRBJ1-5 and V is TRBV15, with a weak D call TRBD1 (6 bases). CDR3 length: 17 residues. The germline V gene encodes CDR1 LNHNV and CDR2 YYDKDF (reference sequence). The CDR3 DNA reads TGTGTCACCAGCAGCCCCGGGACAAAGGGATATGGTCAGCCCCAGCATTTT. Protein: CVTSSPGTKGYGQPQHF.

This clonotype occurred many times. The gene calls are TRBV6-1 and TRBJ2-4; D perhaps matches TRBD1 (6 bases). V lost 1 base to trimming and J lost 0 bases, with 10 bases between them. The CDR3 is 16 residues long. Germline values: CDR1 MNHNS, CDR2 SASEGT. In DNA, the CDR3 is TGTGCCAGCAGTGAAGGCCAGGGGCTAGCCAAAAACATTCAGTACTTC. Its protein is CASSEGQGLAKNIQYF.

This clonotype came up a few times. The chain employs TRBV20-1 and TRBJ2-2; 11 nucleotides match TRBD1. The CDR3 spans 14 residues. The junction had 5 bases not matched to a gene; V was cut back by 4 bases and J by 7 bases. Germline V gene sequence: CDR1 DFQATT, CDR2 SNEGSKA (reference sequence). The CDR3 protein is CSAKPGQGVGELFF. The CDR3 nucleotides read TGCAGTGCTAAGCCGGGACAGGGGGTCGGGGAGCTGTTTTTT.

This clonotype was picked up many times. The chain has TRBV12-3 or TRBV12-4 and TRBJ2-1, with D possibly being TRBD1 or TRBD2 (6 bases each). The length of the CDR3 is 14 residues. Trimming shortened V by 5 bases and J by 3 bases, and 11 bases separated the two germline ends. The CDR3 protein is CASSPRGLYNEQFF. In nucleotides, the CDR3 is TGTGCCAGCAGTCCCAGGGGACTCTACAATGAGCAGTTCTTC.